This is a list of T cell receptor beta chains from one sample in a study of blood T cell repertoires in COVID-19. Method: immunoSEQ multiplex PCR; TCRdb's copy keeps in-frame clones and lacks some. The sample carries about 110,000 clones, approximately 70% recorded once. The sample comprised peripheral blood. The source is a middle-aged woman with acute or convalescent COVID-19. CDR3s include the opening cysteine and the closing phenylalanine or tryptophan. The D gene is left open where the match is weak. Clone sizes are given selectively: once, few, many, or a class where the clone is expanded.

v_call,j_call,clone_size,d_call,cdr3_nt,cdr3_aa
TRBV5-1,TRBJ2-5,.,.,TGCGCCAGCAGTAGACAGACTTTCCAAGAGACCCAGTACTTC,CASSRQTFQETQYF
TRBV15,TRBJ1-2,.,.,TGTGCCACCAGCAGAGACAGCGTTTATGGCTACACCTTC,CATSRDSVYGYTF
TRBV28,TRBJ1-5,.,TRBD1,TGTGCCAGTAAGACAGGGATTAGCAATCAGCCCCAGCATTTT,CASKTGISNQPQHF
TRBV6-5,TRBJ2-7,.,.,TGTGCCAGCAGTTACCCCATAGCCACCTACGAGCAGTACTTC,CASSYPIATYEQYF
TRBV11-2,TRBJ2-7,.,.,TGTGCCAGCAGGGGAGCCTACGAGCAGTACTTC,CASRGAYEQYF
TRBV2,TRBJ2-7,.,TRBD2,TGTGCCAGCAGTGAAACGGCTAGCGGGGGGGCCTCGACCTACGAGCAGTACTTC,CASSETASGGASTYEQYF
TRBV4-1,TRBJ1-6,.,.,TGCGCCAGCAGCCAAGGCAGTAATTCACCCCTCCACTTT,CASSQGSNSPLHF
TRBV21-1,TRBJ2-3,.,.,TGTGCCAGCAGCAAAGATAAGCGGGGGGGCCAGCGGGATACGCAGTATTTT,CASSKDKRGGQRDTQYF
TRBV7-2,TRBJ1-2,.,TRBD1,TGTGCCAGCAGCCCAGGGGGCGTTTGGGCGGGATATGGCTACACCTTC,CASSPGGVWAGYGYTF
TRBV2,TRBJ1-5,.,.,TGTGCCAGCAGTGTATCCGCTAATAGCAATCAGCCCCAGCATTTT,CASSVSANSNQPQHF
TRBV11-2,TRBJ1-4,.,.,TGTGCCAGCAGCTTACAGGGTCACGCGGGGGATGAAAAACTGTTTTTT,CASSLQGHAGDEKLFF
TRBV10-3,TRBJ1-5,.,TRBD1,TGTGCCATCAGTGAGCCGGGACAGGGAGGAAATCAGCCCCAGCATTTT,CAISEPGQGGNQPQHF
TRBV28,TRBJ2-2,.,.,TGTGCCAGCAGCGTCCATCGGGTCACCGGGGAGCTGTTTTTT,CASSVHRVTGELFF
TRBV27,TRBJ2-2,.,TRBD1,TGTGCCAGCAGTTTAGAGTTGGGACAGGGAAGGGACACCGGGGAGCTGTTTTTT,CASSLELGQGRDTGELFF
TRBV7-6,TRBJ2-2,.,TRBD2,TGTGCCAGCAGCCCCGAGACTAGCTTTGCCGGGGAGCTGTTTTTT,CASSPETSFAGELFF
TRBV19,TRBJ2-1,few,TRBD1,TGTGCCAGTAGTCCTCGGGACAGCCCGTTTGAGCAGTTCTTC,CASSPRDSPFEQFF
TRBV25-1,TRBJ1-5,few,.,TGTGCCAGCAGTGAAGCGGGGGAAAGCAATCAGCCCCAGCATTTT,CASSEAGESNQPQHF
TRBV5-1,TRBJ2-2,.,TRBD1,TGCGCCAGCAGCCTGATGGGACAGGGGGAGGCCGGGGAGCTGTTTTTT,CASSLMGQGEAGELFF
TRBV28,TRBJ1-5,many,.,TGTGCCAGCAGTTTTGGCAGGGTTGGGCAGCCCCAGCATTTT,CASSFGRVGQPQHF
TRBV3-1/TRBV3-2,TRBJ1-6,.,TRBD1,TGTGCCAGCAGCCTAGGGACAGCTAACTATAATTCACCCCTCCACTTT,CASSLGTANYNSPLHF
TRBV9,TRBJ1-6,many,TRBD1,TGTGCCAGCAGCGTAGACCCGGACAGGGATAATTCACCCCTCCACTTT,CASSVDPDRDNSPLHF
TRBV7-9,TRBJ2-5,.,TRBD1,TGTGCCAGCAGCTTAGAGGGACAGGGGGATGAGACCCAGTACTTC,CASSLEGQGDETQYF
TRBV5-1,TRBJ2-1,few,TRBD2,TGCGCCAGCAGCTTGCTCGGGACTAGCTCCTACAATGAGCAGTTCTTC,CASSLLGTSSYNEQFF
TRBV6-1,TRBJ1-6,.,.,TGTGCCAGCAGTGACAGGGATAATTCACCCCTCCACTTT,CASSDRDNSPLHF
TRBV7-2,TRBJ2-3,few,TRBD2,TGTGCCAGCAGCTTTTATCTAGCGGGGGGTACAGATACGCAGTATTTT,CASSFYLAGGTDTQYF
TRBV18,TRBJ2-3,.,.,TGTGCCAGCTTCGAACAGGGAATCGGAGATACGCAGTATTTT,CASFEQGIGDTQYF
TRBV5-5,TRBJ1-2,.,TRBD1,TGTGCCAGCAGCGCCCCCGGGACAGGGGAGCGTGGCTACACCTTC,CASSAPGTGERGYTF
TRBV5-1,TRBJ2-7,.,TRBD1,TGCGCCAGCAGCCCACAGGGGGCCTACGAGCAGTACTTC,CASSPQGAYEQYF
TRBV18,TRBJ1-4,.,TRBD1,TGTGCCAGCTCAGTTACCGGGACAGATGAAAAACTGTTTTTT,CASSVTGTDEKLFF
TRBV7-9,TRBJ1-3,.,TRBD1,TGTGCCGGTACCACGGGACAGAGCTTCTCTGGAAACACCATATATTTT,CAGTTGQSFSGNTIYF
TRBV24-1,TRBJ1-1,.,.,TGTGCCACCAGTGATTTATCTGGGGGGGCGACTTTCTTT,CATSDLSGGATFF
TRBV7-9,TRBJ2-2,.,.,TGTGCCGGGGAGCGGAACACCGGGGAGCTGTTTTTT,CAGERNTGELFF
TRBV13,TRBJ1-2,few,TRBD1,TGTGCCAGCAGCTTATATAGACAGGGATGGGGCTATGGCTACACCTTC,CASSLYRQGWGYGYTF
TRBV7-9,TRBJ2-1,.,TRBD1,TGTGCCAGCACCACAACCCCAGGGGGCGAGATCTTC,CASTTTPGGEIF
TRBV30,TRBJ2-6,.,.,TGTGCCGGCAAACAGGCTTCTGGGGCCAACGTCCTGACTTTC,CAGKQASGANVLTF
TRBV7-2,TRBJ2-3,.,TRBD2,TGTGCCAGCAGCTTAGAGATAGCGGGGGCGACGCAGTATTTT,CASSLEIAGATQYF
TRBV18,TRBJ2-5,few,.,TGTGCCAGCTCACCCAGGGGTCTGTCTGGTGAGACCCAGTACTTC,CASSPRGLSGETQYF
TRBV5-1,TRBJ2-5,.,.,TGCGCCAGCAGCCCGACCGGGACTTTCAGGGAGACCCAGTACTTC,CASSPTGTFRETQYF
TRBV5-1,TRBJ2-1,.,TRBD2,TGCGCCAGCAGCTTCTGGACTAGCGGGGGGGCCCCCTACAATGAGCAGTTCTTC,CASSFWTSGGAPYNEQFF
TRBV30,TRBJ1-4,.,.,TGTGCCTGGAGTAATCTTGAAAAACTGTTTTTT,CAWSNLEKLFF
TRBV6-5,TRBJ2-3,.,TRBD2,TGTGCCAGCAGTTACTCCCCTAGCGGGGTCACAGATACGCAGTATTTT,CASSYSPSGVTDTQYF
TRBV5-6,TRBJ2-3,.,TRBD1,TGTGCCAAATTAACAGGGGTCCTTCCCTCTAGCACAGATACGCAGTATTTT,CAKLTGVLPSSTDTQYF
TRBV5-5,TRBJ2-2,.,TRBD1,TGTGCCAGCAGCTCGACAGGGATCGACGGGGAGCTGTTTTTT,CASSSTGIDGELFF
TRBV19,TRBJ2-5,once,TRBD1,TGTGCCAGTAGTCTGGACAGGTTAGCGACCCAGTACTTC,CASSLDRLATQYF
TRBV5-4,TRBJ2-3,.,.,TGTGCCAGCAGCTTAGACGGGGGGCCGGGAGATACGCAGTATTTT,CASSLDGGPGDTQYF
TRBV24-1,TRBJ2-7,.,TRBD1,TGTGCCACCAGTGATGCCAGATCCGGGACAGGGGTTACCGAGCAGTACTTC,CATSDARSGTGVTEQYF
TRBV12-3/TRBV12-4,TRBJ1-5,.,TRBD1,TGTGCCAGCACGGACAGGGAGAATCAGCCCCAGCATTTT,CASTDRENQPQHF
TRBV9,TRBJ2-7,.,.,TGTGCCAGCAGCGTAGATCGGGGATCCCTCGAGCAGTACTTC,CASSVDRGSLEQYF
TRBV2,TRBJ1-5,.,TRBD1,TGTGCCAGCAGTTATATCAGGGGGCCGATGGACAATCAGCCCCAGCATTTT,CASSYIRGPMDNQPQHF
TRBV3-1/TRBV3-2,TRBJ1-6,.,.,TGTGCCAGCAGCCTCCAGGGCAGGGTTTCCGACGCACCCCTCCACTTT,CASSLQGRVSDAPLHF
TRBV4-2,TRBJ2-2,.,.,TGTGCCAGCAGCCAAGTTGACACCGCGAACACCGGGGAGCTGTTTTTT,CASSQVDTANTGELFF
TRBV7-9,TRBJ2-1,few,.,TGTGCCAGCAGCTTAGTCAGGGATTACAATGAGCAGTTCTTC,CASSLVRDYNEQFF
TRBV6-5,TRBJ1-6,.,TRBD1,TGTGCCAGCACGCCGGGACAGAGTAATTCACCCCTCCACTTT,CASTPGQSNSPLHF
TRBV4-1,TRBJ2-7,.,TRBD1,TGCGCCAGCAAGCAAGACCCAGGACAGGGGCGGTACGAGCAGTACTTC,CASKQDPGQGRYEQYF
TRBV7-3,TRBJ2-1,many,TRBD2,TGTGCCAGCAGCTTTAGCGGGGGTAAACGCAATGAGCAGTTCTTC,CASSFSGGKRNEQFF
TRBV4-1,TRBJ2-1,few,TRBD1,TGCGCCAGCAGCCAGGCCGGACAGGCGGGTGAGCAGTTCTTC,CASSQAGQAGEQFF
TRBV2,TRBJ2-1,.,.,TGTGCCAGCAATAGAGACAAGTACAATGAGCAGTTCTTC,CASNRDKYNEQFF
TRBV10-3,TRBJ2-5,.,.,TGTGCCATCAGTGAGTCGATAGACAGCGAAGAGACCCAGTACTTC,CAISESIDSEETQYF
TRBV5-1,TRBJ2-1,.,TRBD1,TGCGCCAGCAGCTTGATGACAGGGTACAATGAGCAGTTCTTC,CASSLMTGYNEQFF